This TCR beta chain was documented in a study of OX40 agonist ivuxolimab in advanced cancers. Findings of the study overall: CD4+ and CD8+ blood T cells expanded clonally by week 6 at 0.1 to 3.0 mg/kg. On average, CD8+ T cells showed a greater number of expanded clones than CD4+.

Patients were excluded for autoimmune disease history or systemic immunosuppression. The investigators sampled blood at baseline, at cycle 4 day 1, and at cycle 7 day 1. As to this clone: Its specificity is not known.

Sequenced by immunoSEQ multiplex PCR; TCRdb stores in-frame clones only, minus some. The table includes 80,000 to 85,000 clones, 86% detected once. V shed 0 bases and J shed 4 bases, with 15 bases lying between them. CDR1 MGHRA and CDR2 YSYEKL come from the germline V gene. The CDR3 spans 16 residues. The V and J genes are TRBV4-1 and TRBJ1-1; a weak D match, TRBD1 (5 bases). The sample consisted of CD4+ or CD8+ T cells sorted from blood, taken in a trial of the OX40 agonist ivuxolimab. The TCR originated in an adult with an advanced solid tumor such as melanoma, head and neck, liver or kidney cancer. The CDR3 DNA reads as TGCGCCAGCAGCCAAGAAGTGGGGGTTCAGGGCACTGAAGCTTTCTTT. Translating gives CASSQEVGVQGTEAFF.